The source of this T cell receptor beta chain is a study of cytomegalovirus exposure and HLA in healthy donors. Study as a whole: Earlier results showed 90 million to 130 million unique TCR beta sequences derived from around 170 million T cells.

The germline V gene has CDR1 SGHTA and CDR2 FQGNSA. The CDR3 runs to 12 residues. V dropped 3 bases and J dropped 7 bases, with 7 bases sitting between them. With regard to this clone: The antigen remains undetermined.

Overall study findings and caveats: Data from an earlier analysis indicated that most TCR beta V segments were productive either about 87% or about 30% of the time.

PCR primers comprised 60 Vbeta and 13 Jbeta primers. TCRdb's table, derived via immunoSEQ multiplex PCR, lists solely in-frame clones and lacks some. The table has some 150,000 clones, about 75% seen once. The chain recombines TRBV7-2 with TRBJ2-1; a weak D match, TRBD1 (5 bases). The source is a man younger than 35 in good health and CMV-seronegative. The sample consisted of PBMCs. CDR3 sequence: CASSFTGNEQFF. The CDR3 DNA reads TGTGCCAGCAGCTTTACAGGAAATGAGCAGTTCTTC.